This is a list of T cell receptor beta chains from one sample in a study of cytomegalovirus exposure and HLA in healthy donors. The data were produced by immunoSEQ multiplex PCR, yet TCRdb's version contains in-frame clones alone and is incomplete. This sample has about 110,000 clones, with about 94% found just once. Sequenced material: PBMCs. The receptors shown here come from a woman aged 18 to 35 in good health and CMV-seronegative. Both conserved end residues are part of each CDR3. A D gene is named only where the DNA matches it firmly. Rows give clone size only sometimes, using once, few, many, or a class for an expanded clone.

j_call clone_size d_call v_call cdr3_aa cdr3_nt
TRBJ2-7 NA NA TRBV6-5 CASSYDPRGYEQYF TGTGCCAGCAGTTACGACCCCCGGGGCTACGAGCAGTACTTC
TRBJ2-7 NA NA TRBV2 CASSEASASLAYEQYF TGTGCCAGCAGTGAAGCTTCGGCTAGCCTAGCCTACGAGCAGTACTTC
TRBJ2-3 NA NA TRBV28 CAISGPISDTQYF TGTGCCATCTCAGGTCCCATATCGGATACGCAGTATTTT
TRBJ1-2 NA TRBD1 TRBV9 CASRGTGSYGYTF TGTGCCAGCAGGGGGACAGGTTCTTATGGCTACACCTTC
TRBJ2-2 many NA TRBV25-1 CASSAQGDTGELFF TGTGCCAGCAGTGCCCAAGGAGACACCGGGGAGCTGTTTTTT
TRBJ1-6 NA NA TRBV2 CASNSGGKDQMAGSPLHF TGTGCCAGCAATTCGGGGGGGAAAGATCAAATGGCGGGTTCACCCCTCCACTTT
TRBJ1-1 NA NA TRBV19 CASIELGGFKAFF TGTGCCAGTATCGAACTAGGCGGATTTAAAGCTTTCTTT
TRBJ1-4 once TRBD1 TRBV4-2 CASSPHGQAEKLFF TGTGCCAGCAGCCCTCACGGACAGGCTGAAAAACTGTTTTTT
TRBJ1-2 NA TRBD1 TRBV18 CASSVGQGAPRGYTF TGTGCCAGCTCCGTTGGACAGGGGGCCCCACGGGGCTACACCTTC
TRBJ2-3 NA TRBD2 TRBV30 CAWRERGGRLRTDTQYF TGTGCCTGGAGAGAGCGGGGGGGCCGTTTGAGGACAGATACGCAGTATTTT
TRBJ2-7 NA NA TRBV28 CASSLGHQGISYEQYF TGTGCCAGCAGTCTCGGACACCAAGGGATCTCCTACGAGCAGTACTTC
TRBJ2-7 NA NA TRBV28 CASSRVAYYEQYF TGTGCCAGCAGCCGGGTGGCATACTACGAGCAGTACTTC
TRBJ2-7 NA TRBD1 TRBV30 CAWKNRGASSYEQYF TGTGCCTGGAAGAACAGGGGCGCTAGCTCCTACGAGCAGTACTTC
TRBJ2-7 NA TRBD2 TRBV9 CASSVGKLAGDEQYF TGTGCCAGCAGCGTAGGAAAACTAGCGGGTGACGAGCAGTACTTC
TRBJ1-4 NA NA TRBV4-1 CASSQAKGDEKLFF TGCGCCAGCAGCCAAGCTAAGGGGGACGAAAAACTGTTTTTT
TRBJ2-2 NA NA TRBV19 CATTPREPGELFF TGTGCCACAACACCGCGGGAACCCGGGGAGCTGTTTTTT
TRBJ1-1 NA TRBD1 TRBV19 CASSPGQGRNTEAFF TGTGCCAGTAGTCCAGGACAGGGTAGGAACACTGAAGCTTTCTTT
TRBJ1-6 once NA TRBV7-8 CASSGGRGYYNSPLHF TGTGCCAGCAGCGGAGGGCGGGGTTACTATAATTCACCCCTCCACTTT
TRBJ2-7 NA NA TRBV6-6 CASRLTRDYEQYF TGTGCCAGCAGGCTCACCAGGGACTACGAGCAGTACTTC
TRBJ2-7 NA TRBD1 TRBV5-1 CASSSTGVEQYF TGCGCCAGCAGCTCGACAGGGGTTGAGCAGTACTTC
TRBJ1-6 NA NA TRBV4-2 CASSQDVRGNSPLHF TGTGCCAGCAGCCAAGACGTTAGGGGGAATTCACCCCTCCACTTT
TRBJ1-4 NA NA TRBV5-6 CASSLNRARYGTNEKLFF TGTGCCAGCAGCTTGAACAGGGCGCGCTATGGAACTAATGAAAAACTGTTTTTT
TRBJ2-1 NA NA TRBV9 CASSVDGLREQFF TGTGCCAGCAGCGTAGATGGGCTCAGGGAGCAGTTCTTC
TRBJ2-1 NA NA TRBV7-8 CASSLGQAFNEQFF TGTGCCAGCAGCTTAGGACAAGCTTTCAATGAGCAGTTCTTC
TRBJ2-3 NA TRBD2 TRBV27 CASTLAGMGRPDTQYF TGTGCCAGCACACTAGCGGGGATGGGTCGGCCAGATACGCAGTATTTT
TRBJ2-4 NA NA TRBV7-9 CASSLAQGYIQYF TGTGCCAGCAGCTTAGCCCAGGGCTACATTCAGTACTTC
TRBJ2-7 NA TRBD2 TRBV11-3 CASSLSQRGVYEQYF TGTGCCAGCAGCCTCTCGCAGCGGGGGGTCTACGAGCAGTACTTC
TRBJ1-1 NA NA TRBV5-5 CASSLARGSTEAFF TGTGCCAGCAGCTTGGCTCGGGGATCCACTGAAGCTTTCTTT
TRBJ1-1 NA NA TRBV30 CAWVGSAGNTEAFF TGTGCCTGGGTGGGTTCGGCAGGGAACACTGAAGCTTTCTTT
TRBJ1-2 NA NA TRBV18 CASSPSGTPNYGYTF TGTGCCAGCTCACCGTCCGGGACTCCTAACTATGGCTACACCTTC
TRBJ2-7 NA TRBD2 TRBV19 CASSITGGNNEQYF TGTGCCAGTAGTATAACGGGGGGGAACAACGAGCAGTACTTC
TRBJ1-1 NA TRBD1 TRBV7-2 CASSPDRGGTEAFF TGTGCCAGCAGCCCCGACAGGGGAGGCACTGAAGCTTTCTTT
TRBJ1-1 NA NA TRBV7-9 CASSLQRNTEAFF TGTGCCAGCAGCTTACAGCGGAACACTGAAGCTTTCTTT
TRBJ2-3 NA NA TRBV25-1 CASSSLAVGPRVFDTQYF TGTGCCAGCAGTTCCCTTGCCGTCGGGCCCAGGGTTTTCGATACGCAGTATTTT
TRBJ1-4 NA NA TRBV7-2 CASSIARGTTNEKLFF TGTGCCAGCAGCATCGCCAGGGGCACAACTAATGAAAAACTGTTTTTT